This T cell receptor beta chain was recorded in a study of beta chain features in type 1 diabetes. Notes on the study in general: Type 1 diabetes patients had fewer VDJ junction insertions and more deletions. The study notes PCR might favor shorter templates equally in patients and controls.

Sequencing targeted expressed TCRB transcripts, as all isolated RNA had been reverse transcribed. Data came from immunoSEQ multiplex PCR; TCRdb stores just in-frame clones and leaves some out. The data hold 860,000 or so clones, with under 20% observed a single time. Trimming took off 5 bases at V and 4 bases at J, with 11 bases between the two ends. Germline CDR1 and CDR2: SEHNR and FQNEAQ (reference sequence). The CDR3 totals 14 residues. This clone has a handful of counts. Its antigen is as yet unknown. The chain uses TRBV7-9 and TRBJ2-2, with a tentative D call TRBD1 (6 bases). The material sequenced was naive CD4+ T cells from blood. The sequence derives from a woman aged 18 to 35 in good health. Here the CDR3 reads CASSRGQSTGELFF. CDR3 DNA sequence: TGTGCCAGCAGCCGCGGACAGTCCACCGGGGAGCTGTTTTTT.